The present entry profiles one T cell receptor beta chain with its context. The antigen remains unidentified. The source material, RNA transcripts, was used to amplify TCR beta CDR3 regions. The primer set for the first-round RT-PCR of the TCR CDR3 was HTBI. TCRdb analysed the multiplex PCR reads with MiXCR anew, one entry per CDR3 protein. The table includes around 440,000 distinct CDR3 sequences, about a sixth detected once. The sample is drawn from a study of T cells in Graves' hyperthyroidism and ophthalmopathy. V was cut by 11 bases and J by 1 base, with 18 bases left in between. Germline V gene data show CDR1 as ENHRY and CDR2 as SYGVKD. CDR3 length: 15 residues. Study-level points and caveats: Clonotypes that were expanded in thyroid above 0.001 mostly appeared in blood too.

The V call is TRBV10-3, the J call TRBJ1-5, with a possible D match to TRBD1 (6 bases). What was sequenced was blood. The clonotype was recovered from a woman aged 18-30 years with Graves' hyperthyroidism. In DNA, the CDR3 is TGTGCCGCTAGAGAGGGGGTAGGGAGCAATCAGCCCCAGCATTTT. Its translation: CAAREGVGSNQPQHF.